Below, 32 T cell receptor beta chains from the same sample are listed, as sequenced in a study of CD8+CD57+ T cells in acquired aplastic anemia. Both TCR beta VDJ combination and CDR3 sequence profiling were carried out. Genomic DNA was the template for this profiling. TCRdb used MiXCR to reprocess the reads, holding one entry per CDR3 protein. The sample holds fewer than 250,000 distinct CDR3 sequences, more than 45% seen once. Sequencing involved patients with CD8+CD57+ cell expansion previously shown by flow cytometry. Sequenced input: sorted CD4+, CD8+, or CD8+CD57+ T cells (not recorded which) from PBMCs. All receptors come from a human donor with aplastic anemia.

The rearrangement joins TRBV7-6 to TRBJ2-1; D gene uncertain. The CDR3 has 16 amino acids. Per the germline V gene, CDR1 is SGHVS and CDR2 is FNYEAQ. V lost 8 bases and J 0 bases, leaving 17 bases between the germline ends. CDR3 nucleotide sequence: TGTGCCAGCTCCGTCCCATCGGGTGCCTCCTACAATGAGCAGTTCTTC. This gives the protein CASSVPSGASYNEQFF.

This clonotype was detected a few times. The rearrangement links TRBV27 to TRBJ2-3; D remains ambiguous. V lost 2 bases and J 4 bases, leaving 7 bases between the germline ends. The CDR3 consists of 13 residues. Germline V gene data show CDR1 as MNHEY and CDR2 as SMNVEV (reference sequence). In DNA, the CDR3 is TGTGCCAGCAGTTTAACAGTCTCAGATACGCAGTATTTT. Its protein product is CASSLTVSDTQYF.

This clonotype turned up a few times. The chain employs TRBV6-5 and TRBJ2-2; D gene unclear. The length of the CDR3 is 14 residues. V shed 8 bases and J shed 2 bases, with 12 bases lying between them. In germline, CDR1 is MNHEY, CDR2 SVGAGI. The CDR3 loop reads CASCLGLNTGELFF. The CDR3 nucleotides read TGTGCCAGCTGTTTGGGTCTCAACACCGGGGAGCTGTTTTTT.

V and J are TRBV7-6 and TRBJ1-6, with D uncertain. The length of the CDR3 is 15 residues. Trimming took 5 bases from V and 7 from J, leaving 15 bases between them. The V gene's germline CDR1 is SGHVS and CDR2 FNYEAQ. The CDR3: CASSQAGRENSPLHF. The CDR3 DNA reads TGTGCCAGCAGCCAAGCTGGACGGGAAAATTCACCCCTCCACTTT. Full variable domain (missing parts from reference TRBV7-6 and TRBJ1-6): GAGVSQSPRYKVTKRGQDVALRCDPISGHVSLYWYRQALGQGPEFLTYFNYEAQQDKSGLPNDRFSAERPEGSISTLTIQRTEQRDSAMYRCASSQAGRENSPLHFGNGTRLTVT.

The gene calls are TRBV24-1 and TRBJ2-3; D possibly corresponds to TRBD1 (5 bases). CDR3 size: 13 residues. Germline V gives CDR1 KGHDR, CDR2 SFDVKD. Between the trimmed V and J ends, which lost 8 bases and 0 bases, there was a span of 8 bases. As DNA, the CDR3 is TGTGCCACCAAGGGGCTGAGCACAGATACGCAGTATTTT. Protein sequence: CATKGLSTDTQYF.

The genes are TRBV25-1 and TRBJ2-1, with a tentative D call TRBD2 (5 bases). Trimming removed 3 bases from V and 0 bases from J, with 9 bases in between. From germline, CDR1 is MGHDK and CDR2 SYGVNS. CDR3 length equals 15 residues. The CDR3 sequence is CASSDPGGSYNEQFF. Here the CDR3 DNA reads TGTGCCAGCAGTGATCCCGGAGGCTCCTACAATGAGCAGTTCTTC.

This clonotype was seen at least ten times. The chain carries TRBV9 and TRBJ2-3; no clear D. Between the trimmed V and J ends, which lost 4 bases and 1 base, there was a span of 16 bases. Germline CDR1 reads SGDLS; CDR2 reads YYNGEE. The CDR3 totals 16 residues. The CDR3 DNA sequence: TGTGCCAGCAGCCCGAGCGAAGGCGATCGCACAGATACGCAGTATTTT. Translation gives CASSPSEGDRTDTQYF.

The rearrangement joins TRBV12-3 or TRBV12-4 to TRBJ2-7; D gene unclear. The length of the CDR3 is 14 residues. The V gene lost 5 bases and the J gene lost 6 bases, with 17 bases spanning the gap. CDR3 protein: CASSIQAGSGEQYF. The CDR3 DNA reads as TGTGCCAGCAGTATCCAAGCAGGATCCGGCGAGCAGTACTTC.

In its sample, this clonotype was seen many times. The CDR3 is CAISDPDSRSGNTIYF. The CDR3 nucleotides are TGTGCCATCAGTGACCCGGACAGCCGCTCTGGAAACACCATATATTTT. The J gene is TRBJ1-3, the V gene TRBV10-3; tentatively, D is TRBD1 (6 bases). V shed 3 bases and J shed 0 bases, with 12 bases lying between them. In germline, CDR1 is ENHRY, CDR2 SYGVKD. The CDR3 has 16 residues.

This clonotype was found a few times. A read error may account for a junction end that differs from germline. The J gene is TRBJ2-7, the V gene TRBV14, with 12 bases identical to TRBD2. This CDR3 comprises 20 residues. The V gene's germline CDR1 is SGHDN and CDR2 FVKESK. The CDR3 here is CASSQVMFVTSGRRSYVQYF. The CDR3, as DNA: TGTGCCAGCAGCCAAGTGATGTTCGTGACTAGCGGGAGAAGGTCCTACGTGCAGTACTTC. Using reference TRBV14 and TRBJ2-7 for the parts outside the CDR3, the full variable domain is EAGVTQFPSHSVIEKGQTVTLRCDPISGHDNLYWYRRVMGKEIKFLLHFVKESKQDESGMPNNRFLAERTGGTYSTLKVQPAELEDSGVYFCASSQVMFVTSGRRSYVQYFGPGTRLTVT.

The sample holds a few counts of this clonotype. A much larger clone lies a single base off, so this may be a read error. V usage is TRBV2 and J usage is TRBJ1-4, with a possible D match to TRBD1 (5 bases). Germline CDR1 SNHLY, CDR2 FYNNEI. The CDR3 has 13 amino acids. The CDR3 is CAAWGERGEKLCF. The CDR3 bases are TGTGCCGCCTGGGGTGAGAGGGGAGAAAAACTGTGTTTT.

This clonotype has a handful of counts. The rearrangement links TRBV27 to TRBJ1-3; 10 bases are a match to TRBD1. The CDR3 is 16 residues long. Trimming removed 6 bases from V and 3 bases from J; junction bases left unmatched: 8. CDR1 MNHEY and CDR2 SMNVEV come from the germline V gene (reference sequence). CDR3 nucleotides: TGTGCCAGCAGACCCGACAGGGGGCGTAATGGAAACACCATATATTTT. This translates into CASRPDRGRNGNTIYF.

The table lists this clonotype with many counts. The chain couples TRBV5-1 to TRBJ1-1; D may be TRBD1 (5 bases). This CDR3 has 16 amino acids. Germline V gives CDR1 SGHRS, CDR2 YFSETQ. Trimming shortened V by 4 bases and J by 4 bases, and 20 bases separated the two germline ends. The CDR3 nucleotides read TGCGCCAGCAGCGTGGGACCGGGTTTTCGGGGCACTGAAGCTTTCTTT. It encodes CASSVGPGFRGTEAFF. Combining the CDR3 with reference TRBV5-1 and TRBJ1-1 gives the whole variable domain KAGVTQTPRYLIKTRGQQVTLSCSPISGHRSVSWYQQTPGQGLQFLFEYFSETQRNKGNFPGRFSGRQFSNSRSEMNVSTLELGDSALYLCASSVGPGFRGTEAFFGQGTRLTVV.

V and J are TRBV28 and TRBJ1-5; D remains unclear. With 7 bases removed from V and 7 bases from J, the gap between germline ends came to 17 bases. Germline CDR1 MDHEN, CDR2 SYDVKM. The CDR3 extends over 14 amino acids. CDR3 amino acids: CASKGPGKGQPQHF. In nucleotides, the CDR3 is TGTGCCAGCAAGGGCCCCGGGAAGGGCCAGCCCCAGCATTTT.

The rearrangement uses TRBV7-2 and TRBJ1-2, with 10 bases fitting TRBD1. The CDR3 is 15 amino acids. V shed 5 bases and J 6 bases; nucleotides not matched to a gene: 9. CDR1 SGHTA and CDR2 FQGNSA come from the germline V gene. The CDR3 here is CASSGPTGGADGYTF. Here the CDR3 DNA reads TGTGCCAGCAGCGGCCCGACAGGGGGCGCCGATGGCTACACCTTC.

Notes on this clonotype: Since a much larger clone is just one base distant, this may be a read error. This rearrangement joins TRBV7-9 to TRBJ2-1, with D perhaps TRBD1 or TRBD2 (5 bases each). CDR1 SEHNR and CDR2 FQNEAQ come from the germline V gene (reference sequence). The CDR3 length is 15 residues. The CDR3 DNA reads as TGTGCCAGCAGCCAAGAGAGGGGAGAATACAATGAGCGGTTCTTC. Translated, it gives CASSQERGEYNERFF.

V usage is TRBV15 and J usage is TRBJ2-7; the D gene is possibly TRBD2 (6 bases). The CDR3 loop spans 15 amino acids. V was trimmed by 8 bases and J by 2 bases, leaving 19 bases between them. Germline assignment: CDR1 LNHNV and CDR2 YYDKDF (reference sequence). This CDR3 reads CATGGGLPNPYEQYF. The CDR3 bases are TGTGCCACCGGCGGAGGACTACCGAACCCCTACGAGCAGTACTTC.

Many counts were recorded for this clonotype. The J gene is TRBJ1-3, the V gene TRBV4-1; TRBD1 might be the D (5 bases). The CDR3 extends over 15 amino acids. CDR1 MGHRA and CDR2 YSYEKL come from the germline V gene. The V gene lost 4 bases and the J gene lost 2 bases, with 12 bases spanning the gap. The CDR3 region is CASSPYGGPGNTIYF. The CDR3, as DNA: TGCGCCAGCAGCCCCTATGGGGGTCCTGGAAACACCATATATTTT.

This clonotype was recorded many times. This rearrangement joins TRBV20-1 to TRBJ1-1, with D tentatively TRBD1 (6 bases). Germline CDR1 is DFQATT and CDR2 is SNEGSKA (reference sequence). There are 15 residues in the CDR3. Trimming took 0 bases from V and 6 from J, leaving 17 bases between them. The DNA for the CDR3 is TGCAGTGCTAGAGATCCGGGACACGGGCGGGCTGAAGCTTTCTTT. Encoded protein: CSARDPGHGRAEAFF.

On this clonotype: A much larger clone lies one base from this, so it may be a read error. CDR3 nucleotide sequence: TGTGCCAGCAACGGGAAGGGGGACTACGGGCAGTACTTC. Translating it yields CASNGKGDYGQYF. V gene TRBV5-8 combines with J gene TRBJ2-7; a weak D match, TRBD2 (7 bases). Germline CDR1 SGHTS, CDR2 YDEGEE. The CDR3 runs 13 residues.

The V gene is TRBV15, the J gene TRBJ1-4; D is ambiguous. The ends were cut back, 0 bases at V and 4 bases at J, with 9 bases in the middle. This CDR3 has 15 residues. In germline, CDR1 is LNHNV, CDR2 YYDKDF (reference sequence). CDR3 sequence (DNA): TGTGCCACCAGCAGAGATGAACGAAGTAATGAAAAACTGTTTTTT. This gives the protein CATSRDERSNEKLFF.

The J gene is TRBJ2-3, the V gene TRBV4-1, with 8 bases lining up with TRBD2. The CDR3 has 18 residues. In germline, CDR1 is MGHRA, CDR2 YSYEKL. Germline trimming cut 0 bases from V and 0 bases from J; bases unmatched to any gene: 8. CDR3 bases: TGCGCCAGCAGCCAAGATTGGACCCCTAGCGGGAGCACAGATACGCAGTATTTT. Residues: CASSQDWTPSGSTDTQYF.

At least ten counts were recorded for this clonotype. The chain has TRBV7-9 and TRBJ1-5, with D perhaps TRBD1 (6 bases). V lost 4 bases to trimming and J lost 1 base, with 14 bases between them. CDR1 is SEHNR and CDR2 is FQNEAQ in the germline V gene (reference sequence). The CDR3 runs 16 residues. CDR3 sequence (DNA): TGTGCCAGCAGCTCTACAGGGTCGTCGAGCAATCAGCCCCAGCATTTT. Translated: CASSSTGSSSNQPQHF. Variable domain in full (rest from reference TRBV7-9 and TRBJ1-5): DTGVSQNPRHKITKRGQNVTFRCDPISEHNRLYWYRQTLGQGPEFLTYFQNEAQLEKSRLLSDRFSAERPKGSFSTLEIQRTEQGDSAMYLCASSSTGSSSNQPQHFGDGTRLSIL.

The table lists this clonotype with many counts. The gene calls are TRBV4-3 and TRBJ2-7; tentatively, D is TRBD2 (5 bases). There are 14 residues in the CDR3. The V gene's germline CDR1 is LGHNA and CDR2 YSLEER. Trimming stripped 0 bases from V and 4 bases from J, with 10 bases between. In nucleotides, the CDR3 is TGCGCCAGCAGCCAAGATAGGACTTATTACGAGCAGTACTTC. The encoded protein is CASSQDRTYYEQYF.

This clonotype showed up many times. The DNA of the CDR3 is TGTGCCACTCGAGAGGATCGGAACACTGAAGCTTTCTTT. This translates into CATREDRNTEAFF. V gene TRBV19 combines with J gene TRBJ1-1; D remains ambiguous. This CDR3 has 13 amino acids. V lost 10 bases and J lost 1, with 13 bases in between. Germline CDR1 and CDR2: LNHDA and SQIVND (reference sequence). The variable domain in full, completed from reference TRBV19 and TRBJ1-1, reads DGGITQSPKYLFRKEGQNVTLSCEQNLNHDAMYWYRQDPGQGLRLIYYSQIVNDFQKGDIAEGYSVSREKKESFPLTVTSAQKNPTAFYLCATREDRNTEAFFGQGTRLTVV.

This clonotype was seen ten or more times. The chain uses TRBV12-3 or TRBV12-4 and TRBJ2-7; TRBD1 matches at 7 bases. V was pared by 5 bases and J by 7 bases, with 17 bases of the junction left unmatched. The CDR3 contains 16 residues. CDR3 in amino acids: CASSPLEDRWQREQYF. In nucleotides, the CDR3 is TGTGCCAGCAGTCCACTTGAGGACAGGTGGCAGAGGGAGCAGTACTTC.

In the case of this clonotype: The junction differs from germline at one of its ends, possibly a read error. CDR3 in amino acids: CASSVDGGVKYEQYF. As DNA, the CDR3 is TGTGCCAGCAGCGTAGACGGGGGCGTAAAATACGAGCAGTACTTC. The genes are TRBV5-1 and TRBJ2-7; TRBD1 or TRBD2 may be the D gene (6 bases each). The CDR3 is 15 amino acids. Germline lookup yields CDR1 SGHRS and CDR2 YFSETQ.

This clonotype was picked up many times. V and J are TRBV5-8 and TRBJ2-5, with TRBD1 matching 8 bases. The V gene end was trimmed by 0 bases and the J gene end by 2 bases; junction bases not matched to a gene: 6. The CDR3 loop spans 16 amino acids. Germline assignment: CDR1 SGHTS and CDR2 YDEGEE. As DNA, the CDR3 is TGTGCCAGCAGCTTGGGCACAGGGGGATATCAAGAGACCCAGTACTTC. Translating gives CASSLGTGGYQETQYF.

This clonotype was recorded many times. This sequence joins TRBV6-5 and TRBJ1-2; tentative D call: TRBD1 (6 bases). Trimming took 7 bases from V and 3 from J, leaving 12 bases between them. The CDR3 contains 13 residues. Germline V gene lookup returns CDR1 MNHEY and CDR2 SVGAGI. CDR3 sequence: CASTYGQYYGYTF. The DNA for the CDR3 is TGTGCCAGCACCTATGGACAGTACTATGGCTACACCTTC.

This clonotype was seen repeatedly, ten times or more. The chain recombines TRBV28 with TRBJ2-7; TRBD2 aligns across 7 bases. V shed 10 bases, J shed 4 bases, and the junction held 7 bases outside the gene matches. Per germline, CDR1 MDHEN and CDR2 SYDVKM. The CDR3 is 12 amino acids. The CDR3, as DNA: TGTGCCATCACGAGCGGGAAGTACGAGCAGTACTTC. This encodes CAITSGKYEQYF.

This clonotype was observed many times. The chain has TRBV9 and TRBJ1-1; D call uncertain. Trimming took 4 bases from V and 1 from J, leaving 17 bases between them. CDR3 length: 16 amino acids. Germline V gives CDR1 SGDLS, CDR2 YYNGEE. The CDR3 protein is CASSSPGQEKNTEAFF. In DNA form, the CDR3 reads TGTGCCAGCAGCTCCCCAGGTCAGGAGAAGAACACTGAAGCTTTCTTT.

The rearrangement joins TRBV14 to TRBJ1-6; D not resolved. CDR1 is SGHDN, CDR2 FVKESK, per germline. There are 17 residues in the CDR3. The V gene lost 1 base and the J gene lost 1 base, with 11 bases spanning the gap. The CDR3 nucleotides read TGTGCCAGCAGCCAAGGGGGTTCTAGGTCCTATAATTCACCCCTCCACTTT. This translates into CASSQGGSRSYNSPLHF.